This entry concerns a single TCR beta chain. The data were taken from a study of cytomegalovirus exposure and HLA in healthy donors. The length of the CDR3 is 15 residues. V lost 4 bases to trimming and J lost 6 bases; unmatched junction nucleotides: 9. Germline assignment: CDR1 MNHEY and CDR2 SMNVEV (reference sequence). 13 Jbeta primers and 60 Vbeta primers were used for the PCR. Repertoires were generated with immunoSEQ multiplex PCR, while TCRdb's copy carries only in-frame clones and drops some. The repertoire holds more than 95,000 clones, with roughly 81% as singletons. The sample was PBMCs. The rearrangement links TRBV27 to TRBJ2-3; TRBD1 aligns across 8 bases. This TCR came from a woman aged 25 to 39 in good health and CMV-seronegative. The CDR3 DNA sequence: TGTGCCAGCAGTTCCTGGACAGGGACAAGGGATACGCAGTATTTT. It translates to CASSSWTGTRDTQYF.